The rows below give T cell receptor beta chains drawn from one sample of a study of identical twins. Using its own MiXCR run on the 5' RACE reads, TCRdb lists one record per CDR3 protein. In the table there are more than 1.5 million distinct CDR3 sequences, about 32% of which are singletons. The sample taken for sequencing was cord blood. These receptors were obtained from a newborn girl in good health. CDR3s include the opening cysteine and the closing phenylalanine or tryptophan. The order of the fields is J gene, clone size, D gene, CDR3 length, V gene, CDR3 DNA, CDR3 protein. The D gene is left open where the match is weak. Size is omitted from some rows. Given values are once, few, many or a class for expanded clones.

TRBJ2-5 - TRBD1 18 TRBV11-2 TGTGCCAGCAGCTTAGTCCCTGATGGCAACAGGGGGCAAGAGACCCAGTACTTC CASSLVPDGNRGQETQYF
TRBJ2-1 - - 15 TRBV27 TGTGCCAGCAGTTTATCGATCAGAATAAGGAATGAGCAGTTCTTC CASSLSIRIRNEQFF
TRBJ2-7 few TRBD2 16 TRBV3-1 TGTGCCAGCAGCTCCCAGGGACTAGCGGGGCCCTACGAGCAGTACTTC CASSSQGLAGPYEQYF
TRBJ1-6 - - 17 TRBV7-2 TGTGCCAGCAGCTTATACTGGCAGCGCCCCTATAATTCACCCCTCCACTTT CASSLYWQRPYNSPLHF
TRBJ1-2 - TRBD1 19 TRBV7-9 TGTGCCAGCAGCTTAGCGGCAACCGAGACAGGGGGTAGAGGCTATGGCTACACCTTC CASSLAATETGGRGYGYTF
TRBJ2-1 few - 16 TRBV5-1 TGCGCCAGCAGCCCCCGTAGCCCCCAGGCACCCAATGAGCAGTTCTTC CASSPRSPQAPNEQFF
TRBJ2-1 - TRBD1 16 TRBV18 TGTGCCAGCTCACCACTCAAGACAGGGAATTACAATGAGCAGTTCTTC CASSPLKTGNYNEQFF
TRBJ2-7 few - 13 TRBV2 TGTGCCACAACCGGGGGCCGGGGGTACGAGCAGTACTTC CATTGGRGYEQYF
TRBJ1-4 - - 14 TRBV20-1 TGCAGTGCTAGTGAAAGAGGAGGGGGTGAAAAACTGTTTTTT CSASERGGGEKLFF
TRBJ2-7 many TRBD2 12 TRBV20-1 TGCAGTGCTCCGACTAGCTACTACGAGCAGTACTTC CSAPTSYYEQYF
TRBJ1-2 - - 12 TRBV27 TGTGCCGGCAGTTTGGGCGGCTATGGCTACACCTTC CAGSLGGYGYTF
TRBJ2-3 - - 15 TRBV3-1 TGTGCCAGCAGCCAAGCCGAAGCCCTTTCGGATACGCAGTATTTT CASSQAEALSDTQYF
TRBJ2-1 - - 14 TRBV29-1 TGCAGCGTTGCGGGGCGGGGGCCGTACAATGAGCAGTTCTTC CSVAGRGPYNEQFF
TRBJ2-4 few - 17 TRBV5-5 TGTGCCAGCAGCTTTGTAGCAGGGGACCTAGCCAAAAACATTCAGTACTTC CASSFVAGDLAKNIQYF
TRBJ2-1 few - 14 TRBV7-9 TGTGCCAGCAGCTCCCCCACAGGGACCAATGAGCAGTTCTTC CASSSPTGTNEQFF
TRBJ2-7 - - 13 TRBV6-6 TGTGCCAGCAGCGAGGGACGGACTTACGAGCAGTACTTC CASSEGRTYEQYF
TRBJ2-7 few TRBD1 16 TRBV27 TGTGCCAGCAGTCCCCTGGACAGGCACAGCTCCTACGAGCAGTACTTC CASSPLDRHSSYEQYF
TRBJ1-5 - - 16 TRBV5-8 TGTGCCAGCAGCTTGGGTCTTGGGGTACGGAATCAGCCCCAGCATTTT CASSLGLGVRNQPQHF
TRBJ2-3 few TRBD2 17 TRBV7-9 TGTGCCAGCAGCGCTAGGGGGGGACTAGCCCGAACAGATACGCAGTATTTT CASSARGGLARTDTQYF
TRBJ2-5 few TRBD1 16 TRBV10-3 TGTGCCATCAGTGCCAGGACAGGGGGCTACCAAGAGACCCAGTACTTC CAISARTGGYQETQYF
TRBJ1-2 - - 15 TRBV4-1 TGCGCCAGCAGCCACCTTGGTCGGGGGGACTATGGCTACACCTTC CASSHLGRGDYGYTF
TRBJ2-7 - - 12 TRBV7-9 TGTGCCAGCAGCTTACCTACCTGGGAGCAGTACTTC CASSLPTWEQYF
TRBJ2-7 few TRBD1 16 TRBV14 TGTGCCAGCAGCCAAGGAACGGGACAGGGGTCCTACGAGCAGTACTTC CASSQGTGQGSYEQYF
TRBJ2-5 few - 15 TRBV20-1 TGCAGTGCTAGAGATCGGGGAACAGGGCAAGAGACCCAGTACTTC CSARDRGTGQETQYF
TRBJ2-5 - - 11 TRBV30 TGTGCCTGGAGTCTCGGGGAGACCCAGTACTTC CAWSLGETQYF
TRBJ2-5 - TRBD2 16 TRBV9 TGTGCCAGCAGCGGATCTAGCGGAGGCTCCCAAGAGACCCAGTACTTC CASSGSSGGSQETQYF
TRBJ2-5 few - 14 TRBV12-3/TRBV12-4 TGTGCCAGCAGCCTACCGGGAGTTGGAAAGACCCAGTACTTC CASSLPGVGKTQYF
TRBJ1-2 many - 17 TRBV5-1 TGCGCCAGCAGCTTGGATGTCGTCGCGGGGCTTGACTATGGCTACACCTTC CASSLDVVAGLDYGYTF
TRBJ2-7 few TRBD2 16 TRBV29-1 TGCAGCGTTGAGGGGGGATATAGCGGGGGGGCCTACGAGCAGTACTTC CSVEGGYSGGAYEQYF
TRBJ2-2 - TRBD2 18 TRBV4-1 TGCGCCAGCAGCCAAGATCCCCAGACTAGCGCGAACACCGGGGAGCTGTTTTTT CASSQDPQTSANTGELFF
TRBJ2-7 - - 13 TRBV28 TGTGCCAGCAGTCTGAGAGTCCCGGGCGAGCAGTACTTC CASSLRVPGEQYF
TRBJ1-2 - TRBD1 12 TRBV24-1 TGTGCCACCTTGGGACAGGAAAGGGGCTACACCTTC CATLGQERGYTF
TRBJ2-2 - TRBD2 13 TRBV7-7 TGTGCCAGCAGACGGACTAGCGCCGGGGAGCTGTTTTTT CASRRTSAGELFF
TRBJ1-2 - - 15 TRBV6-5 TGTGCCAGCAGTTACTTGGACCGGATGGGGTATGGCTACACCTTC CASSYLDRMGYGYTF
TRBJ2-5 - TRBD2 16 TRBV19 TGTGCCAGTAGTATAGGGCTAGCGGGCACTCAAGAGACCCAGTACTTC CASSIGLAGTQETQYF
TRBJ1-1 - TRBD1 13 TRBV6-1 TGTGCCAGCAGGAGACAGGGAGACACTGAAGCTTTCTTT CASRRQGDTEAFF
TRBJ2-1 - - 14 TRBV4-1 TGCGCCAGCAGCCAAGGGTCGCGGGGCTACGAGCAGTTCTTC CASSQGSRGYEQFF
TRBJ1-5 few TRBD1 15 TRBV10-3 TGTGCCATCAGTGTCGGCAGGGGGAGCAATCAGCCCCAGCATTTT CAISVGRGSNQPQHF
TRBJ2-7 few - 18 TRBV2 TGTGCCAGCAGTGAAAACGTCAGGACAGAAGGGTTCTCCTACGAGCAGTACTTC CASSENVRTEGFSYEQYF
TRBJ1-4 - - 16 TRBV4-1 TGCGCCAGCAGCCAGCTTGAGGCGAGGGTTAATGAAAAACTGTTTTTT CASSQLEARVNEKLFF
TRBJ1-5 few - 17 TRBV25-1 TGTGCCAGCAGTGAATGGGGGGGCGCATATAGCAATCAGCCCCAGCATTTT CASSEWGGAYSNQPQHF
TRBJ2-5 - - 12 TRBV12-3/TRBV12-4 TGTGCCAGCACAACCGACAGGGAGACCCAGTACTTC CASTTDRETQYF
TRBJ2-7 - - 16 TRBV4-2 TGTGCCAGCGGCCAAGATCCCGGGACGAATTTCTACGAGCAGTACTTC CASGQDPGTNFYEQYF
TRBJ2-1 few TRBD2 16 TRBV10-3 TGTGCCATCAGTGAGGGACTAGCGGGAGGCCGCAATGAGCAGTTCTTC CAISEGLAGGRNEQFF
TRBJ2-5 - - 13 TRBV28 TGTGCCAGTGAGGACCAACACCAAGAGACCCAGTACTTC CASEDQHQETQYF
TRBJ2-7 few TRBD1 16 TRBV20-1 TGCAGTGCTCTTCACCGACCCGACAGGGCCTACTACGAGCAGTACTTC CSALHRPDRAYYEQYF
TRBJ1-6 - - 15 TRBV27 TGTGCCAGCAGTCTCCGTGTAGGGCCGAATTCACCCCTCCACTTT CASSLRVGPNSPLHF
TRBJ2-5 few - 16 TRBV4-1 TGCGCCAGCAGCCGGTTGTCGGGGGAGTCAAAAGAGACCCAGTACTTC CASSRLSGESKETQYF
TRBJ1-2 - - 14 TRBV18 TGTGCCAGCTCACCATGGGGGGGCGCGAATGGCTACACCTTC CASSPWGGANGYTF
TRBJ2-3 - - 14 TRBV19 TGTGCCAGTAGTATATCCCGCTCTACAGATACGCAGTATTTT CASSISRSTDTQYF
TRBJ1-1 - TRBD1 13 TRBV6-1 TGTTCCAGCATCAGACAGGGGAACACTGAAGCTTTCTTT CSSIRQGNTEAFF
TRBJ2-1 few - 14 TRBV7-2 TGTGCCAGCAATAGGGCCCGTGAGAACAATGAGCAGTTCTTC CASNRARENNEQFF
TRBJ2-7 few TRBD1 16 TRBV7-2 TGTGCCAGCAGCTTAGCTTCCCAGGGGGCGTCCTACGAGCAGTACTTC CASSLASQGASYEQYF
TRBJ2-3 - TRBD2 15 TRBV28 TGTGCCAGCAGCTTTAGCGGGAAAGTGAGAGATACGCAGTATTTT CASSFSGKVRDTQYF
TRBJ1-4 few - 15 TRBV27 TGTGCCAGCAGTTCTACCGAGGGTACAGGTGAAAAACTGTTTTTT CASSSTEGTGEKLFF